Listed here are 25 T cell receptor beta chains from one sample, sequenced in a study of blood T cell repertoires in COVID-19. Libraries were prepared by immunoSEQ multiplex PCR; TCRdb keeps only in-frame clonotypes and omits some of them. The sample records 150,000 to 200,000 clones, about 86% being singletons. Sequences were obtained from peripheral blood. All receptors derive from a woman older than 75 in a cohort sampled during active or convalescent COVID-19.

The V and J genes are TRBV25-1 and TRBJ2-1; 8 bases line up with TRBD2. The germline CDR1 and CDR2 sequences are MGHDK and SYGVNS. V shed 5 bases, J shed 9 bases, and the junction held 21 bases outside the gene matches. The CDR3 length is 18 residues. The CDR3 protein is CASSPPGLAGLRGGEQFF. The CDR3, as DNA: TGTGCCAGCAGTCCGCCAGGGCTAGCGGGCCTGCGGGGTGGTGAGCAGTTCTTC.

The J gene is TRBJ2-7, the V gene TRBV11-3; perhaps TRBD1 as D (5 bases). Germline V gene data show CDR1 as SGHNT and CDR2 as YENEEA. With 4 bases removed from V and 3 bases from J, the gap between germline ends came to 10 bases. This CDR3 is built from 13 residues. The CDR3 region has the DNA TGTGCCAGCAGCTCCTCGACAGACTACGAGCAGTACTTC. It specifies CASSSSTDYEQYF.

This clone has only a few counts. This chain connects TRBV7-8 to TRBJ1-1; D ambiguous. The CDR3 spans 15 residues. V shed 1 base and J shed 5 bases, with 14 bases lying between them. Germline CDR1 reads SGHVS; CDR2 reads FQNEAQ. CDR3: CASSLGYRPGTEAFF. The CDR3 bases are TGTGCCAGCAGCTTAGGATACCGGCCCGGGACTGAAGCTTTCTTT.

The chain links TRBV7-9 to TRBJ1-4; 10 bases align to TRBD1. The CDR3 runs to 15 residues. Trimming removed 1 base from V and 7 bases from J; junction bases left unmatched: 3. The germline gives CDR1 SEHNR, CDR2 FQNEAQ (reference sequence). In nucleotides, the CDR3 is TGTGCCAGCAGCTTAGGGGACAGGGGTTCTGAAAAACTGTTTTTT. This translates into CASSLGDRGSEKLFF.

V and J are TRBV18 and TRBJ2-1; D is possibly TRBD2 (6 bases). Trimming took off 2 bases at V and 4 bases at J, with 9 bases between the two ends. Germline V gives CDR1 KGHSH, CDR2 LQKENI. This CDR3 comprises 14 residues. The CDR3 loop reads CASSPSGFYNEQFF. CDR3 bases: TGTGCCAGCTCACCAAGCGGGTTTTACAATGAGCAGTTCTTC. The full variable domain, its missing parts supplied by reference TRBV18 and TRBJ2-1, is NAGVMQNPRHLVRRRGQEARLRCSPMKGHSHVYWYRQLPEEGLKFMVYLQKENIIDESGMPKERFSAEFPKEGPSILRIQQVVRGDSAAYFCASSPSGFYNEQFFGPGTRLTVL.

This rearrangement joins TRBV6-5 to TRBJ1-6, with D tentatively TRBD1 (5 bases). The CDR3 covers 14 residues. Trimming removed 6 bases from V and 10 bases from J, with 16 bases in between. Germline V gene sequence: CDR1 MNHEY, CDR2 SVGAGI. The CDR3 nucleotides read TGTGCCAGCAGCGATACCACCGACAGCTCACCCCTCCACTTT. This encodes CASSDTTDSSPLHF.

For the CDR3, the DNA is TGTGCCAGCAGTTACTCGAGCTCTACTGGAAACACCATATATTTT. Translation gives CASSYSSSTGNTIYF. This rearrangement joins TRBV6-5 to TRBJ1-3; no definite D call. Germline loops: CDR1 MNHEY, CDR2 SVGAGI. Trimming left V 0 bases short and J 2 bases short, with 8 bases between. The CDR3 consists of 15 residues.

The chain combines TRBV18 with TRBJ1-1, with a tentative D call TRBD1 (5 bases). The CDR3 extends over 17 amino acids. Trimming stripped 3 bases from V and 0 bases from J, with 17 bases between. Germline V lookup: CDR1 KGHSH, CDR2 LQKENI. CDR3 bases: TGTGCCAGCTCACCTCCCTTCCCAGGGCCCATGAACACTGAAGCTTTCTTT. This sequence encodes CASSPPFPGPMNTEAFF.

The CDR3 protein is CATSDSGLPQHF. CDR3 sequence (DNA): TGTGCCACCAGTGATTCCGGTCTGCCCCAGCATTTT. The J gene is TRBJ1-5, the V gene TRBV24-1, with D uncertain. There are 12 residues in the CDR3. V shed 2 bases and J shed 9 bases, with 7 bases lying between them. Germline V gene lookup returns CDR1 KGHDR and CDR2 SFDVKD.

This sequence joins TRBV7-8 and TRBJ2-3; D not certain. The germline V gene encodes CDR1 SGHVS and CDR2 FQNEAQ. V was clipped by 4 bases and J by 2 bases, with 7 bases between them. The CDR3 has 13 amino acids. In DNA, the CDR3 is TGTGCCAGCAGCTACACTAACACAGATACGCAGTATTTT. It is translated as CASSYTNTDTQYF.

The rearrangement uses TRBV27 and TRBJ1-1; the D gene is possibly TRBD1 (6 bases). CDR1 is MNHEY, CDR2 SMNVEV, per germline (reference sequence). CDR3 length: 13 amino acids. V shed 5 bases and J shed 10 bases, with 17 bases lying between them. CDR3 sequence: CASSLRGQESAFF. CDR3 in DNA: TGTGCCAGCAGTCTACGGGGACAAGAATCAGCTTTCTTT.

This rearrangement joins TRBV18 to TRBJ1-1; 8 positions match TRBD1. The CDR3 loop spans 15 amino acids. The ends lost 2 bases at V and 0 bases at J; junction bases unmatched: 2. Germline V gives CDR1 KGHSH, CDR2 LQKENI. CDR3 in DNA: TGTGCCAGCTCACCAACAGGGGGTTTGAACACTGAAGCTTTCTTT. This encodes CASSPTGGLNTEAFF.

This clone was observed a handful of times. This chain links TRBV19 with TRBJ1-3; D perhaps matches TRBD1 (6 bases). V was shortened by 6 bases and J by 2 bases, with 17 bases between the two germline ends. The CDR3 spans 16 residues. Germline V gene sequence: CDR1 LNHDA, CDR2 SQIVND (reference sequence). The CDR3: CASRGTGTETGNTIYF. CDR3 DNA: TGTGCCAGTAGGGGAACAGGGACGGAGACTGGAAACACCATATATTTT.

The gene calls are TRBV2 and TRBJ2-7; maybe TRBD2 (5 bases). CDR1 SNHLY and CDR2 FYNNEI come from the germline V gene. The CDR3 length is 14 residues. Trimming left V 5 bases short and J 9 bases short, with 20 bases between. The CDR3 protein is CASSQRRGNEGQYF. The CDR3 nucleotides are TGTGCCAGCAGTCAGCGACGAGGGAACGAGGGGCAGTACTTC. Using reference TRBV2 and TRBJ2-7 for the parts outside the CDR3, the full variable domain is EPEVTQTPSHQVTQMGQEVILRCVPISNHLYFYWYRQILGQKVEFLVSFYNNEISEKSEIFDDQFSVERPDGSNFTLKIRSTKLEDSAMYFCASSQRRGNEGQYFGPGTRLTVT.

The CDR3 loop is CAISESIVGGSIGKQYF. The CDR3 nucleotides are TGTGCCATCAGTGAGTCGATAGTGGGGGGGTCGATCGGAAAGCAGTACTTC. The chain joins TRBV10-3 to TRBJ2-7; 7 bases fit TRBD2. The CDR3 covers 17 residues. Germline lookup yields CDR1 ENHRY and CDR2 SYGVKD. Unmatched junction bases numbered 16, after V lost 0 bases and J lost 8 bases.

This rearrangement joins TRBV6-6 to TRBJ2-7, with D uncertain. CDR1 is MNHNY, CDR2 SVGAGI, per germline (reference sequence). The CDR3 extends over 13 amino acids. The V end lost 4 bases, the J end lost 3 bases, and 10 bases lay between the germline ends. In DNA, the CDR3 is TGTGCCAGCAGTTTAGACTCATTCTACGAGCAGTACTTC. Translated: CASSLDSFYEQYF.

V is TRBV2 and J is TRBJ2-7, with 8 bases fitting TRBD2. CDR1 SNHLY and CDR2 FYNNEI come from the germline V gene. J gave up 0 bases and V 1 base, and 5 bases lay outside the gene matches. CDR3 length: 16 amino acids. The CDR3 loop is CASSEVGGDYSYEQYF. CDR3 nucleotide sequence: TGTGCCAGCAGTGAAGTCGGGGGGGACTACTCCTACGAGCAGTACTTC.

The V and J genes are TRBV29-1 and TRBJ1-3; D uncertain. V dropped 3 bases and J dropped 3 bases, with 12 bases sitting between them. The length of the CDR3 is 14 residues. Per germline, CDR1 SQVTM and CDR2 ANQGSEA. CDR3 residues: CSVESGLYGNTIYF. The DNA for the CDR3 is TGCAGCGTTGAGTCCGGACTTTATGGAAACACCATATATTTT.

The chain carries TRBV6-6 and TRBJ1-4; the match to TRBD1 covers 7 bases. Germline V CDR1 and CDR2: MNHNY, SVGAGI (reference sequence). V dropped 0 bases and J dropped 8; count of bases not matched to a gene: 6. CDR3 length: 15 amino acids. The CDR3 reads CASSYSGQRREKLFF. The DNA for the CDR3 is TGTGCCAGCAGTTACTCGGGACAGAGGAGGGAAAAACTGTTTTTT.

The chain joins TRBV6-5 to TRBJ1-4, with TRBD1 identical over 8 bases. Unmatched junction bases numbered 5, after V lost 6 bases and J lost 8 bases. Germline V lookup: CDR1 MNHEY, CDR2 SVGAGI. The CDR3 has 13 residues. CDR3 in amino acids: CASRGQAGEKLFF. CDR3 in DNA: TGTGCCAGCAGGGGACAGGCCGGAGAAAAACTGTTTTTT.

This clone was counted a few times. The chain is built from TRBV29-1 and TRBJ1-1, with 7 bases identical to TRBD1. The CDR3 extends over 11 amino acids. Germline assignment: CDR1 SQVTM and CDR2 ANQGSEA. V shed 4 bases and J 6 bases; nucleotides not matched to a gene: 2. In DNA, the CDR3 is TGCAGCGTTGGACAGGGCCCTGAAGCTTTCTTT. Its protein product is CSVGQGPEAFF.

This chain connects TRBV4-1 to TRBJ2-5; maybe TRBD2 (5 bases). The V end was cut by 1 base, the J end by 5 bases, with 8 bases between. The length of the CDR3 is 13 residues. Germline CDR1 reads MGHRA; CDR2 reads YSYEKL. The CDR3 sequence is CASSQVIAETQYF. Written as DNA, the CDR3 is TGCGCCAGCAGCCAAGTTATAGCGGAGACCCAGTACTTC.

V usage is TRBV19 and J usage is TRBJ2-1; TRBD1 agrees at 8 bases. This CDR3 is 15 amino acids long. The V segment lost 3 bases and the J segment 8 bases; nucleotides outside the gene matches: 9. Per germline, CDR1 LNHDA and CDR2 SQIVND (reference sequence). The CDR3 nucleotides are TGTGCCAGTAGTATGGGCAGGGGGCGAGTCGATGAGCAGTTCTTC. Protein product: CASSMGRGRVDEQFF.

The chain recombines TRBV18 with TRBJ1-6, with 7 nucleotides matching TRBD1. The CDR3 is 14 amino acids. Germline values: CDR1 KGHSH, CDR2 LQKENI. The junction had 5 bases not matched to a gene; V was cut back by 4 bases and J by 8 bases. The CDR3 region is CASSQDRTYSPLHF. The CDR3 coding sequence is TGTGCCAGCTCACAGGACAGGACTTATTCACCCCTCCACTTT.

This chain joins TRBV6-1 and TRBJ2-3; the D is unclear. The CDR3 consists of 15 residues. Trimming took off 1 base at V and 2 bases at J, with 10 bases between the two ends. CDR1 and CDR2 (germline): MNHNS, SASEGT. DNA of the CDR3: TGTGCCAGCAGTGAAGGGAGAATAGCCACAGATACGCAGTATTTT. Translated, it gives CASSEGRIATDTQYF.